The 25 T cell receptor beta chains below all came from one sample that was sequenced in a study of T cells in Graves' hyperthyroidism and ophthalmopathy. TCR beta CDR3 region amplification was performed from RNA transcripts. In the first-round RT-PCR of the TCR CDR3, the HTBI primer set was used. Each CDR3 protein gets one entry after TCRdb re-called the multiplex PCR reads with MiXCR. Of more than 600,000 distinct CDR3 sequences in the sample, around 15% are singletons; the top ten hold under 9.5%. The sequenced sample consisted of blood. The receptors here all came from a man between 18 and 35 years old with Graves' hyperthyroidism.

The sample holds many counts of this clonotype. The CDR3 loop is CASSYVQGGYEQYF. DNA for the CDR3: TGTGCCAGCAGTTACGTACAGGGGGGGTACGAGCAGTACTTC. V and J are TRBV6-5 and TRBJ2-7; the D gene is possibly TRBD1 (8 bases). V was trimmed by 2 bases and J by 4 bases, leaving 12 bases between them. CDR3 length equals 14 residues. Germline V gene lookup returns CDR1 MNHEY and CDR2 SVGAGI.

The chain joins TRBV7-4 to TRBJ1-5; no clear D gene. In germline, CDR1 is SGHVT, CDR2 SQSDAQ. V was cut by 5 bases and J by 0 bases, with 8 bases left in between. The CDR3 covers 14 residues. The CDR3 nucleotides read TGTGCCAGCAGCGGGTCCATTAGCAATCAGCCCCAGCATTTT. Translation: CASSGSISNQPQHF.

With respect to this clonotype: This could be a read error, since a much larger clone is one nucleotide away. The CDR3 is CASSRRTGVLYEQYF. CDR3 nucleotides: TGTGCCAGCAGTCGCAGGACAGGGGTGCTCTACGAGCAGTACTTC. V and J are TRBV6-1 and TRBJ2-7; 9 bases line up with TRBD1. Germline V gene lookup returns CDR1 MNHNS and CDR2 SASEGT. The length of the CDR3 is 15 residues. J gave up 3 bases and V 5 bases, and 8 bases lay outside the gene matches.

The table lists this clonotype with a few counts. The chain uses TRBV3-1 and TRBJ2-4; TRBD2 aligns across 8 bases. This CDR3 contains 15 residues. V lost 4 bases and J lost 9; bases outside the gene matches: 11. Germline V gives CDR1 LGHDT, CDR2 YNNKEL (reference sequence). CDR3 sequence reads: CASSRGYSGTAIQYF. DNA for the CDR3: TGTGCCAGCAGCCGAGGCTATAGCGGGACTGCCATTCAGTACTTC.

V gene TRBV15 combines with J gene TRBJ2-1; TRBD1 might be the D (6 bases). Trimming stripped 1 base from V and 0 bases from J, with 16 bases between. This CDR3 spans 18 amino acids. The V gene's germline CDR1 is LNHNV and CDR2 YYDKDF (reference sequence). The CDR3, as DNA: TGTGCCACCAGCAGAGCCCCACAGGGTTCAAACTCCTACAATGAGCAGTTCTTC. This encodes CATSRAPQGSNSYNEQFF.

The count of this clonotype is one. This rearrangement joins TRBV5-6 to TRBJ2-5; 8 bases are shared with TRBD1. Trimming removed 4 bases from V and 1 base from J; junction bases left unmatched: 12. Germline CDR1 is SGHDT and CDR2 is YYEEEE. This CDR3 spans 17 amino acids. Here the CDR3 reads CASSGIGQGPLQETQYF. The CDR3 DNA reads TGTGCCAGCAGCGGGATAGGACAGGGTCCCCTCCAAGAGACCCAGTACTTC.

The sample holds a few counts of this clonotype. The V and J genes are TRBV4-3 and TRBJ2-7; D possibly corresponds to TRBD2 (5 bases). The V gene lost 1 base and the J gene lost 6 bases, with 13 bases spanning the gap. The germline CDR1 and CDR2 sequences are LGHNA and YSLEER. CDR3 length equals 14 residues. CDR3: CASSQGYGVGEQYF. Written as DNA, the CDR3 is TGCGCCAGCAGCCAAGGCTACGGGGTCGGCGAGCAGTACTTC.

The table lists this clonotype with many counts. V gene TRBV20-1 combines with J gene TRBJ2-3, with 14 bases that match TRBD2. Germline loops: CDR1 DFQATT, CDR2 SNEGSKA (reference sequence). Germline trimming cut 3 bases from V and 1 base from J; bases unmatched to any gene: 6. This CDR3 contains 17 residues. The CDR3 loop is CSARVPGLAGGTDTQYF. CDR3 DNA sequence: TGCAGTGCTAGGGTACCGGGACTAGCGGGAGGCACAGATACGCAGTATTTT.

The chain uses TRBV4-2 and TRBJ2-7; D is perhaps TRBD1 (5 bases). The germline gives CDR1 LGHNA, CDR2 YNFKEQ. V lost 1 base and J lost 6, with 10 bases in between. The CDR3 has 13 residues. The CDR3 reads CASSQVEGVEQYF. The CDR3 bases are TGTGCCAGCAGCCAAGTGGAAGGGGTCGAGCAGTACTTC.

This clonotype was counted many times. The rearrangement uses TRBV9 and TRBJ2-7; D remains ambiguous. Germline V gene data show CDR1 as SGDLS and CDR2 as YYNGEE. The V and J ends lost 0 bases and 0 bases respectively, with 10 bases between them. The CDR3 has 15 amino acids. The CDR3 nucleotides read TGTGCCAGCAGCGTAGGTGGGTCTAACTCCTACGAGCAGTACTTC. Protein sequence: CASSVGGSNSYEQYF.

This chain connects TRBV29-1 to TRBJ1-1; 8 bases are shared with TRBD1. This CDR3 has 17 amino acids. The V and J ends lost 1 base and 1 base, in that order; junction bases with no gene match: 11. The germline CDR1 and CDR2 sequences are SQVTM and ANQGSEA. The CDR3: CSVEVYNWGQENTEAFF. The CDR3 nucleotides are TGCAGCGTTGAAGTGTATAACTGGGGACAGGAGAACACTGAAGCTTTCTTT.

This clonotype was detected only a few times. The CDR3 DNA sequence: TGTGCCAGCAAACGTAGGACAACTAATGAAAAACTGTTTTTT. Its protein is CASKRRTTNEKLFF. This chain connects TRBV27 to TRBJ1-4, with D unresolved. This CDR3 is built from 14 residues. The V end lost 7 bases, the J end lost 0 bases, and 9 bases lay between the germline ends. Germline lookup yields CDR1 MNHEY and CDR2 SMNVEV (reference sequence).

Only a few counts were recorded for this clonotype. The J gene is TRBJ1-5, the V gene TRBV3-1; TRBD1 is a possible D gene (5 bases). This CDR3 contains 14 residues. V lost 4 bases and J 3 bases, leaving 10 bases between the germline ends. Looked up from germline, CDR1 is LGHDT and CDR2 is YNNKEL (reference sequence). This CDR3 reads CASSLGTINQPQHF. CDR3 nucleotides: TGTGCCAGCAGCCTGGGGACTATCAATCAGCCCCAGCATTTT.

Here the CDR3 DNA reads TGTGCCAGCAGCTCCAGGACAGGAGGCTACACCTTC. Its protein product is CASSSRTGGYTF. V usage is TRBV5-5 and J usage is TRBJ1-2, with 7 bases matching TRBD1. Per the germline V gene, CDR1 is SGHKS and CDR2 is YYEKEE (reference sequence). The length of the CDR3 is 12 residues. V shed 3 bases, J shed 8 bases, and the junction held 4 bases outside the gene matches.

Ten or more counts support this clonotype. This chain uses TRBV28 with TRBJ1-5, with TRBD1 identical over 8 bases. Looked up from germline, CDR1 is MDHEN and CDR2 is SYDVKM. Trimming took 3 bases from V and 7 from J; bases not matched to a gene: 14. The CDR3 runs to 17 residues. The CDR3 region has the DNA TGTGCCAGCAGTTTGCCCCTAAGGACAGGGTTGGGGCAGCCCCAGCATTTT. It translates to CASSLPLRTGLGQPQHF. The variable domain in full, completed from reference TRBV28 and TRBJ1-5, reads DVKVTQSSRYLVKRTGEKVFLECVQDMDHENMFWYRQDPGLGLRLIYFSYDVKMKEKGDIPEGYSVSREKKERFSLILESASTNQTSMYLCASSLPLRTGLGQPQHFGDGTRLSIL.

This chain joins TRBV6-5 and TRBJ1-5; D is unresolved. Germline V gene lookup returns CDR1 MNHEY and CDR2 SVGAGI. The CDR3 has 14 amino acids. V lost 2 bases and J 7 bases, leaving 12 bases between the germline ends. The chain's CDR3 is CASSYVPGTQPQHF. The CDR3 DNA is TGTGCCAGCAGTTACGTGCCGGGCACACAGCCCCAGCATTTT.

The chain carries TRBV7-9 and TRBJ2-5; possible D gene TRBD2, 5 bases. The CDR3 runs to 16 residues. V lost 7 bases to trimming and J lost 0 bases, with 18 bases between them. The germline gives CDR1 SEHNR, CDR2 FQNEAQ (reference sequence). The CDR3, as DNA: TGTGCCAGCACCTGGCTGAGGGAAGGCTACCAAGAGACCCAGTACTTC. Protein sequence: CASTWLREGYQETQYF.

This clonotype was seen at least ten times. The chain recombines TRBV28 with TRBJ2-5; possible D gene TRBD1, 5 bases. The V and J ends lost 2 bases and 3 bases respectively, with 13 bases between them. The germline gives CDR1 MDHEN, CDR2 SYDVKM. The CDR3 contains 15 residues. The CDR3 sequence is CASSLNLGAKETQYF. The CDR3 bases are TGTGCCAGCAGTTTAAACCTAGGGGCGAAAGAGACCCAGTACTTC. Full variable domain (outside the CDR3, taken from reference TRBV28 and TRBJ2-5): DVKVTQSSRYLVKRTGEKVFLECVQDMDHENMFWYRQDPGLGLRLIYFSYDVKMKEKGDIPEGYSVSREKKERFSLILESASTNQTSMYLCASSLNLGAKETQYFGPGTRLLVL.

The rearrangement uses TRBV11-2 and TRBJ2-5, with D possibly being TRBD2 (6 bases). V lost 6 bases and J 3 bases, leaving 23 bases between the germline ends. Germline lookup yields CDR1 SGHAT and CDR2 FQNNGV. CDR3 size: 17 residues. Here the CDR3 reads CASRAFGGQRGKETQYF. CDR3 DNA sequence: TGTGCCAGCAGGGCCTTTGGAGGGCAGAGGGGAAAAGAGACCCAGTACTTC.

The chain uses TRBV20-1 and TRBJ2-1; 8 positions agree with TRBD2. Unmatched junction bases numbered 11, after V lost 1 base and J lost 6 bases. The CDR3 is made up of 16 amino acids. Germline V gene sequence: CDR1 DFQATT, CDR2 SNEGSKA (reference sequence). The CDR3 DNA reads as TGCAGTGCTAGAGCTCGCTTGGGGACTAGTCCCAATGAGCAGTTCTTC. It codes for CSARARLGTSPNEQFF.

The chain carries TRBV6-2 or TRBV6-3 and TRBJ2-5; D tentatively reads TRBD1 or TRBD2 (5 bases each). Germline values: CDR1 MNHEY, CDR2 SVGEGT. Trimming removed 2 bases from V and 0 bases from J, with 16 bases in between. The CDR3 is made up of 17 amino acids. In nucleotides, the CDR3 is TGTGCCAGCAGTTACCCGGGGCAGTTTGTTTACCAAGAGACCCAGTACTTC. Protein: CASSYPGQFVYQETQYF.

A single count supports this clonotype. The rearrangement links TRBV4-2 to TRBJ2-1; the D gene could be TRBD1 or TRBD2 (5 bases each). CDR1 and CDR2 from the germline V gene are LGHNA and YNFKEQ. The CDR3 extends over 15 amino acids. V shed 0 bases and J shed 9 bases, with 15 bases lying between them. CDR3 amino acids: CASSQELASGSEQFF. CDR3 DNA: TGTGCCAGCAGCCAAGAGCTAGCCTCAGGGAGTGAGCAGTTCTTC.

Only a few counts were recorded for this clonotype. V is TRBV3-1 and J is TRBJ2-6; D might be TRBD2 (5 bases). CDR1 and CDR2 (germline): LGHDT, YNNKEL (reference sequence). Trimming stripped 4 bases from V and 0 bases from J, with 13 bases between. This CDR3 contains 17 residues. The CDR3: CASSPSLAGSGANVLTF. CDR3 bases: TGTGCCAGCAGCCCTTCGCTAGCTGGCTCTGGGGCCAACGTCCTGACTTTC.

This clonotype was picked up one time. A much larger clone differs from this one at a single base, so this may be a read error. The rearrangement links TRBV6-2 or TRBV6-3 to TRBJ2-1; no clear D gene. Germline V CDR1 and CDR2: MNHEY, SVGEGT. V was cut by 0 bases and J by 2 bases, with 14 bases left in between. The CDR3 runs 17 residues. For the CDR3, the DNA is TGTGCCAGCAGTTACTCGATAGTAATCAGCCCCTACAATGAGCAGTTCTTC. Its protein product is CASSYSIVISPYNEQFF.

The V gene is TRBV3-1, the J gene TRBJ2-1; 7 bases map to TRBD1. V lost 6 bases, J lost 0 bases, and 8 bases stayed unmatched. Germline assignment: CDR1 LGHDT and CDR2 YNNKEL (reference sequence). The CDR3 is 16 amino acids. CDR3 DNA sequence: TGTGCCAGCAGGTCTGGTGAGGGGGCCTCCTACAATGAGCAGTTCTTC. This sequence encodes CASRSGEGASYNEQFF.